The T cell receptor beta chain under discussion was sequenced for a study of blood T cells in healthy people across ages. General study findings and limits: More naive CD4+ cells and higher diversity marked long-lived donors relative to aged donors. CMV infection status of these donors was not known.

A remark on this clonotype: Its antigen is as yet unknown.

The length of the CDR3 is 16 residues. Germline V gene sequence: CDR1 SGHTA, CDR2 FQGNSA. The V end lost 0 bases, the J end lost 10 bases, and 19 bases lay between the germline ends. Every donor contributed around 10 milliliters of peripheral blood by blood draw. Total RNA was isolated from each sample in quantities of at least 6 micrograms. Next came a second PCR, run for about 7 to 12 cycles, which used a sample-barcoded 5' primer along with a J-beta primer mix. TCRdb called the 5' RACE reads again in MiXCR, with one record for every CDR3 protein. The table includes hundreds of thousands of distinct CDR3 sequences, about 50% detected once.

The origin of this receptor is a woman older than 75 in good health. The chain uses TRBV7-2 and TRBJ2-1; a weak D match, TRBD2 (6 bases). Sequences were obtained from blood. This CDR3 is CASSLAGGDGGIEQFF. The CDR3 region has the DNA TGTGCCAGCAGCTTAGCGGGCGGGGACGGGGGTATCGAGCAGTTCTTC.